Given below is one TCR beta chain in context. Its antigen remains unknown. Repertoires were generated with immunoSEQ multiplex PCR, while TCRdb's copy carries only in-frame clones and drops some. This sample has 150,000 or so clones, with 90% to 95% found just once. This record belongs to a study of T cell responses to AZD1222 COVID-19 vaccine. From germline, CDR1 is SGHTA and CDR2 FQGNSA. Losses at the gene ends were 3 bases for V and 4 bases for J; bases not matched to a gene: 6. This CDR3 region has 16 residues. Study outcomes and limitations: Nearly half of spike-specific TCRs reportedly target variant regions that are unmutated in the B.1.351 and B.1.1.7 variants. Recipients of two AZD1222 doses showed rising Spike-specific TCR breadth and depth. Only a handful of AZD1222 recipients were seropositive at baseline.

This chain connects TRBV7-2 to TRBJ1-1, with TRBD1 identical over 12 bases. The source material was peripheral blood, sampled on day 0 of AZD1222 vaccination. The TCR was taken from an adult in good health. The CDR3, as DNA: TGTGCCAGCAGCTTCGGGGACAGGGGGCGCACCACTGAAGCTTTCTTT. It codes for CASSFGDRGRTTEAFF.